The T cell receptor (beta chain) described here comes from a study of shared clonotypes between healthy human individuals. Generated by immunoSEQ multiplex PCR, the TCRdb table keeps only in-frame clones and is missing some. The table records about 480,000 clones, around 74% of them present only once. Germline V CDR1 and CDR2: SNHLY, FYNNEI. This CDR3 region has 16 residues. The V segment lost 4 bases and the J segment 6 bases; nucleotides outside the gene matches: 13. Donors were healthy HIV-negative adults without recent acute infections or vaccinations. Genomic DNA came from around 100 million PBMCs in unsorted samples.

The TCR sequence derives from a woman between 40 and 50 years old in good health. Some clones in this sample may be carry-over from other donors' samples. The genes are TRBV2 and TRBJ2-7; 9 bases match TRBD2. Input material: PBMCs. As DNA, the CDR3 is TGTGCCAGCAGTGCCCTCCTATTAGGCGGGAGGGTCGAGCAGTACTTC. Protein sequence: CASSALLLGGRVEQYF.